Given below is one T cell receptor (beta chain) in context. Antigen specificity is unknown. The time point denotes: peripheral blood 6 weeks after treatment start. Locally advanced or metastatic urothelial carcinoma was diagnosed in the patients. Generated by immunoSEQ multiplex PCR, the TCRdb table keeps only in-frame clones and is missing some. The sample holds 90,000 to 130,000 clones, around 90% seen once. The V gene's germline CDR1 is SGHDT and CDR2 YYEEEE. V gave up 2 bases and J gave up 7 bases, with 6 bases separating them. The CDR3 is 11 amino acids. These data originate in a study of PD-L1 blockade in urothelial cancer. On the study more broadly: Researchers looked at the blood 3 weeks (second dose) and 6 weeks after treatment began.

Study-wide results and limits: At the 3-week point, tumor-associated blood clones expanded more in durable-benefit patients.

This clonotype was sampled from a man aged 55-75 years with urothelial cancer. The sample was PBMCs, taken around atezolizumab (anti-PD-L1) treatment. The chain links TRBV5-6 to TRBJ1-2, with unresolved D. This CDR3 reads CASSLLAGYTF. The CDR3 DNA follows: TGTGCCAGCAGCTTATTAGCTGGCTACACCTTC.